The clone carrying this TCR beta chain was counted a few times. The target antigen is unknown. This entry belongs to a study of response to subunit inactivated influenza vaccine. Whole-study results and caveats: It was the authors' suggestion that each seasonal influenza vaccination recruits few new T cells.

V lost 6 bases, J lost 7 bases, and 14 bases stayed unmatched. The CDR3 has 15 residues. Using its own MiXCR run on the RT-PCR reads, TCRdb lists one record per CDR3 protein. The data hold about 540,000 distinct CDR3 sequences, with roughly 25% observed a single time. The same specimen was also included in a second study, on T cells expressing NK-cell markers. That paper adds: TCR beta libraries carry UMIs added by 5'RACE template switching. Sorted CD3+CD56-NKG2C+, CD3+CD56+NKG2C- and CD3+CD56+NKG2C+ T cells were the source of the TCR beta repertoires. Of the CD8+ T cells in about 6 donors, 1.0-7.0% belonged to dominant NKG2C+ clonotypes. Also leading the CD3+CD56-NKG2C+ fraction in several donors were these clonotypes.

The origin of this receptor is a man aged 45-60 years who received an inactivated influenza vaccine. V is TRBV12-3 or TRBV12-4 and J is TRBJ1-1, with 7 bases identical to TRBD1. Sequencing was performed on CD4+ T cells sorted from PBMCs, taken 11 to 12 days after vaccination. The DNA for the CDR3 is TGTGCCAGCAGGTCGGACAGGACCAAAGTACATGAAGCTTTCTTT. Protein product: CASRSDRTKVHEAFF.